What follows describes a single T cell receptor (beta chain). What it recognizes is unknown. TCRdb keeps only in-frame clones here, not all; method: immunoSEQ multiplex PCR. The table includes tens of thousands of clones, 70% to 90% detected once. This sample stems from a study of OX40 agonist ivuxolimab in advanced cancers. Background on the study: The patients' treatment was ivuxolimab, an agonistic anti-OX40 (CD134) antibody. Among those enrolled, mean age was approximately 62 years (range 23 to 79) and about 79% were male. The study, taken as a whole, reports: No antigen was identified for the clonally expanded peripheral T cells. Averaging showed that CD8+ T cells had more expanded clones than CD4+ did.

Looked up from germline, CDR1 is LNHNV and CDR2 is YYDKDF (reference sequence). V was shortened by 3 bases and J by 2 bases, with 10 bases between the two germline ends. The CDR3 has 15 residues. V is TRBV15 and J is TRBJ2-2; no definite D call. This receptor was obtained from an adult with an advanced solid tumor such as melanoma, head and neck, liver or kidney cancer. The sample consisted of CD4+ or CD8+ T cells sorted from blood, taken in a trial of the OX40 agonist ivuxolimab. The CDR3 loop is CATSRASGNTGELFF. The CDR3, as DNA: TGTGCCACCAGCAGGGCCTCCGGCAACACCGGGGAGCTGTTTTTT.